The source of this T cell receptor (beta chain) is a study of cytomegalovirus exposure and HLA in healthy donors. Both 60 Vbeta primers and 13 Jbeta primers went into the PCR. Only in-frame clones appear in the TCRdb table, and some are missing; sequencing was by immunoSEQ multiplex PCR. The sample lists about 78,000 clones, approximately 77% seen once, with over 8.5% in the top ten. The sequence derives from a woman aged 40 to 55 in good health and CMV-seropositive. The sample taken for sequencing was PBMCs.

CDR3 in amino acids: CAISGDRASGYTF. The CDR3 DNA sequence: TGTGCCATCAGTGGGGACAGGGCGAGCGGCTACACCTTC. The V call is TRBV10-3, the J call TRBJ1-2; 9 bases match TRBD1. The CDR3 has 13 residues. Trimming at V came to 4 bases and at J to 8 bases, leaving 5 bases not matched to a gene. CDR1 and CDR2 (germline): ENHRY, SYGVKD.